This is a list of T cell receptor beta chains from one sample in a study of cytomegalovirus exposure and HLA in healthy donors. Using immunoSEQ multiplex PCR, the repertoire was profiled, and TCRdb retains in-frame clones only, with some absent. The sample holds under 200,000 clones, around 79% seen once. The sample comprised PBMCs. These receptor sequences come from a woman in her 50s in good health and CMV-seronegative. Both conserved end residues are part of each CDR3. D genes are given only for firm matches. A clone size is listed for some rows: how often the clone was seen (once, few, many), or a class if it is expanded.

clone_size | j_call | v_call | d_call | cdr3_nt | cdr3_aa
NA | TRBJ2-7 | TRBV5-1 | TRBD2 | TGCGCCAGCAGCGGGACTAGCGGGGCATTTGAGCAGTACTTC | CASSGTSGAFEQYF
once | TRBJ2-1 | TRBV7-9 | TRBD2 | TGTGCCAGCAGCTTAGGACTAGCGAATTCCAATGAGCAGTTCTTC | CASSLGLANSNEQFF
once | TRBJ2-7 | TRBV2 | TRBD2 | TGTGCCAGCAGTGAGGGGCTAGCGGGAGACGAGCAGTACTTC | CASSEGLAGDEQYF
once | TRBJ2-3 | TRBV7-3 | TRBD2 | TGTGCCAGCAGCCCCCGACTAGCTTCAGATACGCAGTATTTT | CASSPRLASDTQYF
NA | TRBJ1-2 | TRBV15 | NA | TGTGCCACCAGCAGAGATCCGAGGGCTGGCTACACCTTC | CATSRDPRAGYTF
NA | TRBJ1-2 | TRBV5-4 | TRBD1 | TGTGCCAGCAGCTTGTTCACAGGGGGCTGGGGGAACTATGGCTACACCTTC | CASSLFTGGWGNYGYTF
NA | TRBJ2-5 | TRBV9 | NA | TGTGCCAGCAGCGACCCTCGGGATCAAGAGACCCAGTACTTC | CASSDPRDQETQYF
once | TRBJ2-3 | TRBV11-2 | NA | TGTGCCAGCACCCCGGGACAATTGTACGATACGCAGTATTTT | CASTPGQLYDTQYF
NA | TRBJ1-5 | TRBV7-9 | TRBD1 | TGTGCCAGCAGCTCGACAGGGATGAGCAATCAGCCCCAGCATTTT | CASSSTGMSNQPQHF
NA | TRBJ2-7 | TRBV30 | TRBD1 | TGTGCCTGGAGCCTTGGGGACAGTCGTTACGAGCAGTACTTC | CAWSLGDSRYEQYF
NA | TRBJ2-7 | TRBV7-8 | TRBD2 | TGTGCCAGCAGCTTCGGGAGGGGGTCGTCAACCTACGAGCAGTACTTC | CASSFGRGSSTYEQYF
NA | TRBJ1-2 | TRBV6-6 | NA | TGTGCCAGCATCGGGGAGGACAACTATGGCTACACCTTC | CASIGEDNYGYTF
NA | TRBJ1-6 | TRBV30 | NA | TGTGCCTGGAGTCAAAAGCGCAGCTCCTATAATTCACCCCTCCACTTT | CAWSQKRSSYNSPLHF
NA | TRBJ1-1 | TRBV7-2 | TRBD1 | TGTGCCAGCAGGCTGACAGGGGGCGCGGGCACTGAAGCTTTCTTT | CASRLTGGAGTEAFF
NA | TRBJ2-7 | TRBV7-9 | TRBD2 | TGTTCCAGCAGCACTCCCCGAGGCGGGGGGGACGACATGCTCGAGCAGTACTTC | CSSSTPRGGGDDMLEQYF
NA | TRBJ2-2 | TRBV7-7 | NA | TGTGCCAGCAGCTTGCTCAGGACAGAGAACACCGGGGAGCTGTTTTTT | CASSLLRTENTGELFF
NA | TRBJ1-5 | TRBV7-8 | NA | TGTGCCAGCAGCTTAGAACGGGGGAGCAATCAGCCCCAGCATTTT | CASSLERGSNQPQHF
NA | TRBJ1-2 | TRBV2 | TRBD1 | TGTGCCAGCAGTACCAAACGGGACAGCTATGGCTACACCTTC | CASSTKRDSYGYTF
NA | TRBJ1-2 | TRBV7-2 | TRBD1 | TGTGCCAGCAGCCCACGACAGGGTTTAGGGGTCTATGGCTACACCTTC | CASSPRQGLGVYGYTF
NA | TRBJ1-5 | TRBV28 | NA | TGTGCCAGCAGAGAGGGGCAGGGGAATCAGCCCCAGCATTTT | CASREGQGNQPQHF